The present T cell receptor beta chain was sequenced within a study of OX40 agonist ivuxolimab in advanced cancers. Study context: Each dose-escalation patient presented with hepatocellular carcinoma, melanoma, renal cell or head and neck cancer.

Germline CDR1 SGHRS, CDR2 YFSETQ. The CDR3 extends over 16 amino acids. Unmatched junction bases numbered 7, after V lost 1 base and J lost 3 bases. Excluded were patients having autoimmune disease history or systemic immunosuppression. Details on this clone: The target antigen is unknown.

Study findings and constraints: Partly responding patients at 0.1-3.0 mg/kg showed some of the smallest clonal expansion.

Clones were read by immunoSEQ multiplex PCR, and TCRdb kept only the in-frame ones, dropping some. Found here are tens of thousands of clones, 70% to 90% of them singletons; the top ten hold approximately 0.68%. The V gene is TRBV5-1, the J gene TRBJ2-5; TRBD2 matches at 9 bases. Sample: CD4+ or CD8+ T cells sorted from blood, taken in a trial of the OX40 agonist ivuxolimab. The TCR originated in an adult with an advanced solid tumor such as melanoma, head and neck, liver or kidney cancer. The CDR3 spells CASSLTGTSKEETQYF. The CDR3 region has the DNA TGCGCCAGCAGCTTGACCGGGACTAGCAAAGAAGAGACCCAGTACTTC.